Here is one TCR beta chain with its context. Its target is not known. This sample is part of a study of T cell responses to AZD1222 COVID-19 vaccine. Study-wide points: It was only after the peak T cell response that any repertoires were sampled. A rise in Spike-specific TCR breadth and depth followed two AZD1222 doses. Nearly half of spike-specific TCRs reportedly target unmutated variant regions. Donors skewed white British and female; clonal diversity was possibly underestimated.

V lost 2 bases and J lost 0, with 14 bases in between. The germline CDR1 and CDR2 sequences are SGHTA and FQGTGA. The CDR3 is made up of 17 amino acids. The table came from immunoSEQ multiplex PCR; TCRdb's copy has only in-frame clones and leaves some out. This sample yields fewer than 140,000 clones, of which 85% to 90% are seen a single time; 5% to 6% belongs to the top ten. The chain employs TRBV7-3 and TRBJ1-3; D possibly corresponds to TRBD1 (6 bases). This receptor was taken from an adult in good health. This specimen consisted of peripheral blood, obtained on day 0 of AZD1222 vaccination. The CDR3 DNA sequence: TGTGCCAGCAGCTTACAAGGGGGGAGCAGCTCTGGAAACACCATATATTTT. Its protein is CASSLQGGSSSGNTIYF.